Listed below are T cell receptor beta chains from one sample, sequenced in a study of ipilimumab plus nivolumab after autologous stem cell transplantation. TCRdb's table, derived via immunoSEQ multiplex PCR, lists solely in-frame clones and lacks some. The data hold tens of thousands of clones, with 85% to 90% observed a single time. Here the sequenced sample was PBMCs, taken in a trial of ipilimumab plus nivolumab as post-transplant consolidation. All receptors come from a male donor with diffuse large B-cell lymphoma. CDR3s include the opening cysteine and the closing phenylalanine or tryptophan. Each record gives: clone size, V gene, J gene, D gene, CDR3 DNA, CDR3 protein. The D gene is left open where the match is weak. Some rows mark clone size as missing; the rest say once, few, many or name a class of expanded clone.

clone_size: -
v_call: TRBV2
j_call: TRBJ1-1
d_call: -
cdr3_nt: TGTGCCAGTCTGAGGGCAATGAACACTGAAGCTTTCTTT
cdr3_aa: CASLRAMNTEAFF

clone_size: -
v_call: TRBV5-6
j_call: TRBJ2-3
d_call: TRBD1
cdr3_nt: TGTGCCAGCAGCCCGACAGGGGGAGGCACAGATACGCAGTATTTT
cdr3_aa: CASSPTGGGTDTQYF

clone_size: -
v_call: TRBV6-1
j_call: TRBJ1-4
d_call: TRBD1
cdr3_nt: TGTGCCAGCAGATTGACAGGGGGAAATGAAAAACTGTTTTTT
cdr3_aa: CASRLTGGNEKLFF

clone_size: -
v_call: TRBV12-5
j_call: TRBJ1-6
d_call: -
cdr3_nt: TGTGCTAGTGGTCCCGGGGGTTCACCCCTCCACTTT
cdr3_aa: CASGPGGSPLHF

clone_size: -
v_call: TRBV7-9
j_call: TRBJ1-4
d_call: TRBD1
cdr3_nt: TGTGCCAGCAGCAAGGAGACAGGGTTATCGGAAAAACTGTTTTTT
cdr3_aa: CASSKETGLSEKLFF

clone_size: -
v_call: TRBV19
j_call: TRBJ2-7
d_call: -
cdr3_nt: TGTGCCAGTAGTATAGATGGATCAGGGGACTACGAGCAGTACTTC
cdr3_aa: CASSIDGSGDYEQYF

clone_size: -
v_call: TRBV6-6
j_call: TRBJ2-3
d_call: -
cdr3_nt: TGTGCCAGCAGTTCCCTCGGGACGGAGACAGATACGCAGTATTTT
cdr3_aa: CASSSLGTETDTQYF

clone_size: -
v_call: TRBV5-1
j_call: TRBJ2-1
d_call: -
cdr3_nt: TGCGCCAGCAGCTTGGGTACGGGGGGCAACTTAGATGAGCAGTTCTTC
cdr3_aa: CASSLGTGGNLDEQFF

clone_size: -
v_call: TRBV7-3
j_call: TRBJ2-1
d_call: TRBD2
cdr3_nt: TGTGCCAGCAGCTTAACGGGACTAGCGGGGGGATATAATGAGCAGTTCTTC
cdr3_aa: CASSLTGLAGGYNEQFF

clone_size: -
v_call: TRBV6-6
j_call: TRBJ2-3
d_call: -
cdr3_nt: TGTGCCAGCAGTCATAGGGACATCCAAGATACGCAGTATTTT
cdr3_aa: CASSHRDIQDTQYF

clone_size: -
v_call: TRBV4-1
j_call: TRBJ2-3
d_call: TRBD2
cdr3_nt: TGCGCCAGCAGCCAAGTAACTAGCGGGGTTACAGATACGCAGTATTTT
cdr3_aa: CASSQVTSGVTDTQYF

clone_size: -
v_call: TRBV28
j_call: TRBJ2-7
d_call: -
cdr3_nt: TGTGCCGTCAGCTCCTACGAGCAGTACTTC
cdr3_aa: CAVSSYEQYF

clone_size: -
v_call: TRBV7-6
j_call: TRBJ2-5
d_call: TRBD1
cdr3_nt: TGTGCCAGCAGCCCGACAGGGCACCTGGGGGTAGAGACCCAGTACTTC
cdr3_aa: CASSPTGHLGVETQYF

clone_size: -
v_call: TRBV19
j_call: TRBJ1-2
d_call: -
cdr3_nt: TGTGCCAGTAGAGGCCCGGGGGTGCGTGGCTACACCTTC
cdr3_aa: CASRGPGVRGYTF

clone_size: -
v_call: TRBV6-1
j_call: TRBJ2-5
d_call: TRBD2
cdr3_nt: TGTGCCAGCAGTGACTCGGGGAGGGGAAAAGAGACCCAGTACTTC
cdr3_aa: CASSDSGRGKETQYF

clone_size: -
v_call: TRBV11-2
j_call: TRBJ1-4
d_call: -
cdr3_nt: TGTACCAGCAGCTTAGGATTCTCCGGGGAAAAACTGTTTTTT
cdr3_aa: CTSSLGFSGEKLFF

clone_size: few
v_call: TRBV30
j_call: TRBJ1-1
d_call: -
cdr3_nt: TGTGCCTGGGACGCATGGAACACTGAAGCTTTCTTT
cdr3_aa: CAWDAWNTEAFF

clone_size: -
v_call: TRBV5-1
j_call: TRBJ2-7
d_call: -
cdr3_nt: TGCGCCAGCAGCTTGAGGCCAGGGAGCTCCTACGAGCAGTACTTC
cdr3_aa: CASSLRPGSSYEQYF

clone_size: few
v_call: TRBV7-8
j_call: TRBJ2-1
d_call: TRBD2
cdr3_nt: TGTGCCAGCAGCTTAGATTGGAGCGGGGGGAATGAGCAGTTCTTC
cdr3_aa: CASSLDWSGGNEQFF

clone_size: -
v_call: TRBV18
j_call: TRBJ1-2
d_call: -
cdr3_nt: TGTGCCAGCTCACCAATAGACAGGCAAAACTATGGCTACACCTTC
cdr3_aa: CASSPIDRQNYGYTF

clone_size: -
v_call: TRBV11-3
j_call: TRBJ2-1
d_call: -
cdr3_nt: TGTGCCAGCAGCTCCAGATTTGACAATGAGCAGTTCTTC
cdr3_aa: CASSSRFDNEQFF

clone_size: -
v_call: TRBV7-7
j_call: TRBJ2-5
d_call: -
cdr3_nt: TGTGCCAGCAGCACCTCCCCCCGGGCTGGGGAGACCCAGTACTTC
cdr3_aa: CASSTSPRAGETQYF

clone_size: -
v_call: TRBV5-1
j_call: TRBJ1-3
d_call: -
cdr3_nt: TGCGCCAGCAGTCCGGGGGGCTCCGGAAACACCATATATTTT
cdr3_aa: CASSPGGSGNTIYF

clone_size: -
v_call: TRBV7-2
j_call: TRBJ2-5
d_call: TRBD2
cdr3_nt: TGTGCCAGCAGCTTTGGCGGGGGGCCTCTGGGGGAGACCCAGTACTTC
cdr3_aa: CASSFGGGPLGETQYF

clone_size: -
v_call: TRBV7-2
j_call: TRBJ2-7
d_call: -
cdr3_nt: TGTGCCAGCAGCTGGGGGGCTGCCTACGAGCAGTACTTC
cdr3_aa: CASSWGAAYEQYF

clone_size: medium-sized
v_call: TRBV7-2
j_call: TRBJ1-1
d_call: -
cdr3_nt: TGTGCCAGCAGCTTCCAGGGTGGTTCGAACACTGAAGCTTTCTTT
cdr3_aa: CASSFQGGSNTEAFF

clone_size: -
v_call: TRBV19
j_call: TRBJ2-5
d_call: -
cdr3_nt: TGTGCCAGGACCGAACCAAGGGTTTCAGAGACCCAGTACTTC
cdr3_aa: CARTEPRVSETQYF

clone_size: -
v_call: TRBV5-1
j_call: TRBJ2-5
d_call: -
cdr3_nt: TGCGCCAGCAGCGCGTCCCAAGAGACCCAGTACTTC
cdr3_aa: CASSASQETQYF

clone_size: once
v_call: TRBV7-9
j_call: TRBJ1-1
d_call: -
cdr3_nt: TGTGCCAGCAGCTCGGGGGGACCGTGGAACACTGAAGCTTTCTTT
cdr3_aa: CASSSGGPWNTEAFF

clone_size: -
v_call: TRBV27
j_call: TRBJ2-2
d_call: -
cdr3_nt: TGTGCCAGCAGCCCGGACCCCCAAAGGACCGGGGAGCTGTTTTTT
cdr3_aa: CASSPDPQRTGELFF

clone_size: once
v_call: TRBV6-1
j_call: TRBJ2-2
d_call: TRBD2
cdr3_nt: TGTGCCAGCAGCGGGGGGAGCGGGGAGCTGTTTTTT
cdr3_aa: CASSGGSGELFF

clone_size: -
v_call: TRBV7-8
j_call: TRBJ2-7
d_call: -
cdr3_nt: TGTGCCAGCAGCTTAGTGCCAGGGGTCGACGAGCAGTACTTC
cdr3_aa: CASSLVPGVDEQYF

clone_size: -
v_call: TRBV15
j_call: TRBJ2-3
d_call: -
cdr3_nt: TGTGCCACCAGCAGAGATCTGGGGGCCCTTGCGACGCAGTATTTT
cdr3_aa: CATSRDLGALATQYF

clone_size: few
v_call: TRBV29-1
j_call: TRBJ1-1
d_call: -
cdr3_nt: TGCAGCGTTGCCGAGGGAAGCACTGAAGCTTTCTTT
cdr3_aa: CSVAEGSTEAFF

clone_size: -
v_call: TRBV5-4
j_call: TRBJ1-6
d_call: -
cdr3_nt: TGTGCCAGCAGCTACCTAGACAGGAGGTCACCCCTCCACTTT
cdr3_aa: CASSYLDRRSPLHF

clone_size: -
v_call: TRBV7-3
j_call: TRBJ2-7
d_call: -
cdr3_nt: TGTGCCAGCAGCCCCCCGGGATCGGGGGAGCAGTACTTC
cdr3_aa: CASSPPGSGEQYF

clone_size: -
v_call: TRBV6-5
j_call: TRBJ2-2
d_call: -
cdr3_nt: TGTGCCAGCAGGAGATCGATAACCAACACCGGGGAGCTGTTTTTT
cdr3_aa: CASRRSITNTGELFF

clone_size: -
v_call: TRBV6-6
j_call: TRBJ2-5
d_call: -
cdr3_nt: TGTGCCAGCGGCCGAGGTCCCGGACAAGAGACCCAGTACTTC
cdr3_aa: CASGRGPGQETQYF

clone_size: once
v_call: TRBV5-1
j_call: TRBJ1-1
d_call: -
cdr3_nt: TGCGCCAGCAGCAGGGGACCGGAGAACACTGAAGCTTTCTTT
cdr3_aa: CASSRGPENTEAFF

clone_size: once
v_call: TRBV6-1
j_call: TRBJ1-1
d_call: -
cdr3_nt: TGTGCCAGCTCCTGGGAGGGGTACACTGAAGCTTTCTTT
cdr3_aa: CASSWEGYTEAFF

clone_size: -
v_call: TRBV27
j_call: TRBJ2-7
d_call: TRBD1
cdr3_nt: TGTGCCAGCAGTCCAACAGGGGGCGGTTCGTACGAGCAGTACTTC
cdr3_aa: CASSPTGGGSYEQYF

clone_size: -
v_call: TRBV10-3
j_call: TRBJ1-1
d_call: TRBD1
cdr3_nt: TGTGCCATCAGTGAGTCCCCTACCGGGACAGGGGGCACTGAAGCTTTCTTT
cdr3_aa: CAISESPTGTGGTEAFF

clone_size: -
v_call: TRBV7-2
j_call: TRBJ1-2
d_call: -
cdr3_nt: TGTGCCAGCAGCTTACGGACTACAGGCTACACCTTC
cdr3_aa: CASSLRTTGYTF

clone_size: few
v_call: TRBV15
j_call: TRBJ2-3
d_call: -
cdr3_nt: TGTGCCACCAGCAGAGATCGGGTTAGCACAGATACGCAGTATTTT
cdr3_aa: CATSRDRVSTDTQYF

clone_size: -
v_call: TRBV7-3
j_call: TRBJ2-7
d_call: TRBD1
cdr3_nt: TGTGCCAGCAGCTTAGCAGGGACAGGGGACTACGAGCAGTACTTC
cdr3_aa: CASSLAGTGDYEQYF

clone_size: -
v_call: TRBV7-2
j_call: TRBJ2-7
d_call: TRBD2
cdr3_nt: TGTGCCAGCAGCTTATCGAGTGCGGGGGGGCTTTACGAGCAGTACTTC
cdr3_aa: CASSLSSAGGLYEQYF

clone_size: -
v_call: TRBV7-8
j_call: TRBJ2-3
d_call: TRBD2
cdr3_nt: TGTGCCAGCAGCTCGCGAAAGGGCGGGGGGGCGAAAGATACGCAGTATTTT
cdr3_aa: CASSSRKGGGAKDTQYF

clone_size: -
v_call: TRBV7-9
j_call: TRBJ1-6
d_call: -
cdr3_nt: TGTGCCAGCAGCCGTGACAGTCGGAATAATTCACCCCTCCACTTT
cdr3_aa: CASSRDSRNNSPLHF

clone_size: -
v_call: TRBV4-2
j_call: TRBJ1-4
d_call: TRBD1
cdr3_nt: TGTGCCAGCAGCCTATTCCACAGGGGCGAAGGTGAAAAACTGTTTTTT
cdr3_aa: CASSLFHRGEGEKLFF

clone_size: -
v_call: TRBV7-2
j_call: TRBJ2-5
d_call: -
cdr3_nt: TGTGCCAGCAGCTTATACGGGGACTCGGGGGAGACCCAGTACTTC
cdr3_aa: CASSLYGDSGETQYF

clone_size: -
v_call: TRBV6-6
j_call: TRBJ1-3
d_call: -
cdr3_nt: TGTGCCAGTCGCAGCGCCTCTGGAAACACCATATATTTT
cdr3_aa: CASRSASGNTIYF

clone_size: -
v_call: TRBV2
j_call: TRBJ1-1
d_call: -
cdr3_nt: TGTGCCAGCAGTGAAGAACAGGGAGGTGAAGCTTTCTTT
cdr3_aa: CASSEEQGGEAFF